Presented here are 10 T cell receptor beta chains from one specimen sequenced in a study of blood T cell repertoires in COVID-19. TCRdb keeps only in-frame clones here, not all; method: immunoSEQ multiplex PCR. Of 200,000 to 250,000 clones listed, 70% to 90% were seen once; the top ten hold about 12%. Sequencing was done on a sample of peripheral blood. These receptors came from a woman aged 18-35 years who had recovered from COVID-19.

The chain recombines TRBV15 with TRBJ2-1; 7 nucleotides agree with TRBD2. This CDR3 spans 13 amino acids. CDR1 is LNHNV and CDR2 is YYDKDF in the germline V gene (reference sequence). With 7 bases clipped from V and 6 bases from J, the junction kept 6 bases outside the gene matches. The CDR3 loop is CATNGPSGNEQFF. CDR3 coding DNA: TGTGCCACCAACGGCCCTAGCGGCAATGAGCAGTTCTTC.

This chain uses TRBV25-1 with TRBJ1-1; TRBD1 aligns across 7 bases. CDR1 is MGHDK and CDR2 is SYGVNS in the germline V gene. V trimming: 3 bases; J trimming: 6 bases; junction bases outside the gene matches: 4. This CDR3 region has 13 residues. The CDR3 DNA is TGTGCCAGCAGTGAGAAGGGACAGTCTGAAGCTTTCTTT. Its protein product is CASSEKGQSEAFF. Based on the CDR3 plus reference TRBV25-1 and TRBJ1-1, the full variable domain is EADIYQTPRYLVIGTGKKITLECSQTMGHDKMYWYQQDPGMELHLIHYSYGVNSTEKGDLSSESTVSRIRTEHFPLTLESARPSHTSQYLCASSEKGQSEAFFGQGTRLTVV.

V is TRBV24-1 and J is TRBJ2-1; 7 bases line up with TRBD1. The germline V gene encodes CDR1 KGHDR and CDR2 SFDVKD. The J segment lost 3 bases and the V segment lost 5 bases, leaving 6 bases of the junction unmatched. The CDR3 spans 15 residues. The CDR3 reads CATSAVAGGYNEQFF. The DNA for the CDR3 is TGTGCCACCAGTGCGGTGGCAGGGGGCTACAATGAGCAGTTCTTC.

This chain links TRBV5-5 with TRBJ1-4, with 9 nucleotides matching TRBD1. Germline values: CDR1 SGHKS, CDR2 YYEKEE (reference sequence). Trimming cost V 4 bases and J 7 bases; bases outside gene matches: 11. CDR3 length: 16 amino acids. CDR3 sequence (DNA): TGTGCCAGCAGCGCTGAAGTGGGACAGGGTGGTGAAAAACTGTTTTTT. Translating it yields CASSAEVGQGGEKLFF.

The gene calls are TRBV3-1 (or the pseudogene TRBV3-2) and TRBJ1-6, with a weak D call TRBD1 (6 bases). Germline V gives CDR1 LGHDT, CDR2 YNNKEL (reference sequence). CDR3 size: 15 residues. Trimming took 1 base from V and 5 from J, leaving 9 bases between them. Written as DNA, the CDR3 is TGTGCCAGCAGCCAAGGGACAGCCGATAATTCACCCCTCCACTTT. This translates into CASSQGTADNSPLHF.

CDR3: CASSLVAGNSPLHF. The CDR3 bases are TGTGCCAGCAGCTTAGTGGCAGGGAATTCACCCCTCCACTTT. The chain links TRBV7-9 to TRBJ1-6; the D gene is possibly TRBD1 (5 bases). CDR1 and CDR2 from the germline V gene are SEHNR and FQNEAQ (reference sequence). The CDR3 has 14 residues. V was clipped by 1 base and J by 7 bases, with 8 bases between them.

The V call is TRBV9, the J call TRBJ2-5, with 9 bases aligning to TRBD1. The CDR3 is 14 residues long. Trimming cost V 3 bases and J 4 bases; bases outside gene matches: 4. Germline V CDR1 and CDR2: SGDLS, YYNGEE. The CDR3 DNA reads as TGTGCCAGCAGCGCAGGACAGGGGATAGAGACCCAGTACTTC. Amino acid sequence: CASSAGQGIETQYF.

This clone is a singleton in its sample. The V gene is TRBV5-6, the J gene TRBJ2-1, with 13 nucleotides matching TRBD2. V lost 3 bases to trimming and J lost 0 bases; unmatched junction nucleotides: 6. The length of the CDR3 is 18 residues. Looked up from germline, CDR1 is SGHDT and CDR2 is YYEEEE. The CDR3 here is CASSSGLAGVGSYNEQFF. DNA of the CDR3: TGTGCCAGCAGCTCCGGACTAGCGGGAGTTGGCTCCTACAATGAGCAGTTCTTC.

The chain carries TRBV12-5 and TRBJ2-1; 12 bases are a match to TRBD2. The V gene end was trimmed by 0 bases and the J gene end by 7 bases; junction bases not matched to a gene: 13. The germline CDR1 and CDR2 sequences are LGHNT and FRNRAP. The CDR3 has 19 residues. CDR3 residues: CASGLVTVLAGGIRNEQFF. The CDR3 coding sequence is TGTGCTAGTGGTTTGGTAACGGTTCTAGCGGGAGGGATAAGGAATGAGCAGTTCTTC.

This clone came up once. The CDR3 protein is CASSLRGRANTEAFF. DNA of the CDR3: TGTGCCAGCAGCTTGCGAGGCAGGGCCAACACTGAAGCTTTCTTT. This chain links TRBV5-5 with TRBJ1-1, with D possibly TRBD1 on 5 matching bases. V was shortened by 1 base and J by 2 bases, with 12 bases between the two germline ends. This CDR3 region has 15 residues. Germline lookup yields CDR1 SGHKS and CDR2 YYEKEE (reference sequence). Full variable domain (rest looked up from reference TRBV5-5 and TRBJ1-1): DAGVTQSPTHLIKTRGQQVTLRCSPISGHKSVSWYQQVLGQGPQFIFQYYEKEERGRGNFPDRFSARQFPNYSSELNVNALLLGDSALYLCASSLRGRANTEAFFGQGTRLTVV.